The clone carrying this T cell receptor (beta chain) appeared a few times. Its specificity is unknown. CDR3 size: 15 residues. CDR1 and CDR2 (germline): SEHNR, FQNEAQ (reference sequence). After removal of 5 bases from V and 0 bases from J, the junction contained 4 bases not matched to a gene. The entirety of the isolated RNA underwent reverse transcription, so expressed TCRB transcripts were sequenced. Average reads for naive, central memory and regulatory T cell samples were several million. Sequenced by immunoSEQ multiplex PCR; TCRdb stores in-frame clones only, minus some. Here the sample spans over 150,000 clones, about 8.1% being singletons. The data derive from a study of beta chain features in type 1 diabetes. General study findings and limits: Whatever favoring of shorter templates PCR might show would apply equally to patients and controls. Among all four CD4+ subsets, Type 1 diabetes patients had TCRB CDR3s that were moderately but significantly shorter. In comparison with healthy donors, patients had naive, central memory and Treg TCRB repertoires that appeared more similar.

Sequencing input: central memory CD4+ T cells from blood. The clonotype comes from a young man in good health. This rearrangement joins TRBV7-9 to TRBJ1-5; 7 bases are a match to TRBD1. This chain's CDR3 is CASSPRGDSNQPQHF. The DNA of the CDR3 is TGTGCCAGCAGCCCCAGGGGGGATAGCAATCAGCCCCAGCATTTT.